This T cell receptor beta chain was found in a study of shared T cell receptors in the human thymus. The trim removed 0 bases at V and 8 bases at J, leaving 13 bases unmatched. Germline CDR1 reads LGHNA; CDR2 reads YSLEER. This CDR3 contains 17 residues. The protocol was immunoSEQ multiplex PCR, while the TCRdb copy is restricted to in-frame clones and leaves out a portion. This sample has hundreds of thousands of clones; approximately 78% occur once, and the top ten carry about 0.013%. The data also belong to a second study, concerning human thymus T cells. As reported in that work: From resections taken during corrective heart surgery, the thymus tissue was obtained.

V gene TRBV4-3 combines with J gene TRBJ1-2; the match to TRBD1 covers 9 bases. Sequencing was performed on thymocytes. The receptor was isolated from a boy younger than two with a congenital heart defect. This CDR3 is CASSQDIGQGISSGYTF. CDR3 nucleotides: TGCGCCAGCAGCCAAGATATAGGACAGGGGATATCCTCCGGCTACACCTTC.